Listed below are T cell receptor beta chains from one sample, sequenced in a study of blood T cell repertoires in COVID-19. Assay: immunoSEQ multiplex PCR; the TCRdb copy retains only in-frame clones and omits some. Of 200,000 to 300,000 clones in the sample, around 87% were seen once. Sequenced input: peripheral blood. These receptors all come from a man aged 55 to 70 who had recovered from COVID-19. Each CDR3 is given with its conserved first and last residue. The D gene is left open where the match is weak. For some rows the clone size is stated as once, few or many, or as a class when expanded; others skip it.

TRBJ1-2	.	TRBV27	.	CASTSLRGPNYGYTF	TGTGCCAGCACTAGCCTACGGGGTCCTAACTATGGCTACACCTTC
TRBJ1-1	.	TRBV3-1/TRBV3-2	.	CASSKPGTEAFF	TGTGCCAGCAGCAAGCCAGGCACTGAAGCTTTCTTT
TRBJ1-2	.	TRBV6-5	TRBD1	CASSQKQGADGYTF	TGTGCCAGCAGCCAAAAACAGGGGGCTGATGGCTACACCTTC
TRBJ2-5	.	TRBV27	TRBD1	CASSGGTGLRETQYF	TGTGCCAGCAGTGGGGGGACAGGACTAAGGGAGACCCAGTACTTC
TRBJ2-3	.	TRBV18	.	CASSRQRSTDTQYF	TGTGCCAGCTCTCGGCAGCGTAGCACAGATACGCAGTATTTT
TRBJ1-2	.	TRBV5-1	TRBD1	CASSLQGDKGYTF	TGCGCCAGCAGCCTCCAGGGGGATAAGGGCTACACCTTC
TRBJ2-3	.	TRBV6-1	TRBD1	CASSERDRGAPTQYF	TGTGCCAGCAGTGAAAGGGACAGGGGTGCCCCTACGCAGTATTTT
TRBJ1-5	few	TRBV5-6	TRBD1	CASSSGQVGSQPQHF	TGTGCCAGCAGCTCGGGACAGGTGGGGAGTCAGCCCCAGCATTTT
TRBJ1-5	few	TRBV15	.	CATSRAVLDQPQHF	TGTGCCACCAGCAGAGCGGTTTTGGATCAGCCCCAGCATTTT
TRBJ1-1	.	TRBV5-4	TRBD1	CASSLDPTGGMGAFF	TGTGCCAGCAGCTTGGATCCGACAGGGGGAATGGGCGCTTTCTTT
TRBJ2-5	.	TRBV25-1	TRBD1	CASSELGQGARETQYF	TGTGCCAGCAGTGAATTGGGACAGGGGGCGCGAGAGACCCAGTACTTC
TRBJ2-3	.	TRBV7-9	.	CASSLWYRAGTDTQYF	TGTGCCAGCAGCTTATGGTACAGGGCGGGCACAGATACGCAGTATTTT
TRBJ2-2	.	TRBV5-1	TRBD1	CASSILRDSTGELFF	TGCGCCAGCAGCATACTCCGGGACAGCACCGGGGAGCTGTTTTTT
TRBJ1-6	.	TRBV7-9	.	CASSPPVRREPNSPLHF	TGTGCCAGCAGCCCCCCAGTTCGGAGGGAACCAAATTCACCCCTCCACTTT
TRBJ1-6	.	TRBV19	TRBD1	CASSVQGVRGSPLHF	TGTGCCAGTAGTGTGCAGGGGGTAAGGGGTTCACCCCTCCACTTT
TRBJ2-2	.	TRBV5-4	.	CASSSGLPPGELFF	TGTGCCAGCAGCTCCGGACTACCCCCCGGGGAGCTGTTTTTT
TRBJ2-1	.	TRBV12-5	TRBD2	CASGLVYWGLAGRSSYNEQFF	TGTGCTAGTGGTTTGGTTTATTGGGGACTAGCGGGGAGGAGCTCCTACAATGAGCAGTTCTTC
TRBJ2-5	.	TRBV5-4	TRBD2	CASSLTGGPVLEETQYF	TGTGCCAGCAGCTTGACGGGGGGGCCGGTGTTGGAAGAGACCCAGTACTTC
TRBJ2-1	once	TRBV30	.	CAWSNSPSGNEQFF	TGTGCCTGGAGTAACAGCCCCTCAGGCAATGAGCAGTTCTTC
TRBJ2-5	.	TRBV3-1/TRBV3-2	TRBD1	CASSLSRHLQGVGTQYF	TGTGCCAGCAGCCTATCCCGTCACTTACAGGGGGTTGGGACCCAGTACTTC
TRBJ2-3	.	TRBV24-1	TRBD2	CATAGGSTDTQYF	TGTGCCACGGCGGGGGGTAGCACAGATACGCAGTATTTT
TRBJ2-3	once	TRBV10-2	TRBD2	CASSESDGGAGTDTQYF	TGCGCCAGCAGTGAGTCCGACGGGGGGGCGGGCACAGATACGCAGTATTTT
TRBJ2-5	.	TRBV5-4	.	CASSLDGSPQETQYF	TGTGCCAGCAGCTTGGACGGGAGCCCCCAAGAGACCCAGTACTTC
TRBJ2-4	.	TRBV4-1	.	CASSQIGELYIQYF	TGCGCCAGCAGCCAAATCGGGGAGCTATACATTCAGTACTTC
TRBJ2-3	.	TRBV5-1	TRBD2	CASSLIFGLAGGMSTDTQYF	TGCGCCAGCAGCTTAATTTTTGGACTAGCGGGGGGCATGAGCACAGATACGCAGTATTTT
TRBJ1-1	once	TRBV7-9	.	CASSHPTSRQMNTEAFF	TGTGCCAGCAGCCATCCCACGTCCCGTCAGATGAACACTGAAGCTTTCTTT
TRBJ1-5	.	TRBV7-2	TRBD1	CASSQGTGFNQPQHF	TGTGCCAGCAGCCAGGGGACAGGGTTCAATCAGCCCCAGCATTTT
TRBJ2-5	.	TRBV11-2	.	CASSLERGLGETQYF	TGTGCCAGCAGCTTAGAAAGGGGGTTAGGAGAGACCCAGTACTTC
TRBJ2-3	.	TRBV6-1	TRBD2	CASSDSLASTDTQYF	TGTGCCAGCAGTGATTCACTAGCGAGCACAGATACGCAGTATTTT
TRBJ1-3	.	TRBV2	.	CASLATASGNTIYF	TGTGCCAGCCTTGCTACCGCCTCTGGAAACACCATATATTTT
TRBJ2-2	.	TRBV2	.	CASRGGGSTGELFF	TGTGCCAGCAGGGGCGGAGGGAGCACCGGGGAGCTGTTTTTT
TRBJ1-1	.	TRBV6-5	.	CASSLGGADTEAFF	TGTGCCAGCAGTTTGGGGGGGGCAGACACTGAAGCTTTCTTT
TRBJ2-3	few	TRBV11-2	.	CASSFGGLYSDTQYF	TGTGCCAGCAGCTTCGGGGGACTGTACTCAGATACGCAGTATTTT
TRBJ1-2	.	TRBV6-1	.	CASSEGNRIYGYTF	TGTGCCAGCAGTGAAGGGAACAGGATCTATGGCTACACCTTC
TRBJ2-3	.	TRBV21-1	.	CASSKRLAGSTDTQYF	TGTGCCAGCAGCAAACGGCTAGCGGGGAGCACAGATACGCAGTATTTT
TRBJ2-1	.	TRBV19	TRBD2	CASSIDLGAGGDEQFF	TGTGCCAGTAGTATAGATCTTGGGGCGGGGGGAGATGAGCAGTTCTTC
TRBJ2-7	.	TRBV4-1	.	CASSQGEWIQGEYEQYF	TGCGCCAGCAGCCAAGGCGAATGGATACAGGGTGAATACGAGCAGTACTTC
TRBJ2-1	.	TRBV2	TRBD2	CASRETSGGRNEQFF	TGTGCCAGCAGAGAGACTAGCGGGGGTCGTAATGAGCAGTTCTTC
TRBJ2-3	.	TRBV6-5	TRBD2	CASSSLAGDTDTQYF	TGTGCCAGCAGTTCGCTAGCGGGGGACACCGATACGCAGTATTTT
TRBJ1-2	.	TRBV2	.	CASSVVPGGGYTF	TGTGCCAGCAGTGTGGTTCCGGGTGGCGGCTACACCTTC
TRBJ1-2	.	TRBV18	.	CASSPDTTRGYTF	TGTGCCAGCTCGCCGGACACTACGCGAGGCTACACCTTC
TRBJ1-1	.	TRBV14	TRBD1	CASSPIGTGRTEAFF	TGTGCCAGCAGTCCAATCGGGACAGGGCGAACTGAAGCTTTCTTT
TRBJ1-3	once	TRBV19	TRBD1	CASKRDRSTGNTIYF	TGTGCCAGTAAAAGGGACAGGTCGACTGGAAACACCATATATTTT
TRBJ2-3	once	TRBV13	TRBD1	CASSSPGQGTDTQYF	TGTGCCAGCAGCTCCCCGGGACAGGGTACAGATACGCAGTATTTT
TRBJ1-2	.	TRBV29-1	TRBD1	CSVEGTGRSSSYGYTF	TGCAGCGTTGAGGGGACAGGGAGGAGTTCGAGCTATGGCTACACCTTC
TRBJ1-3	.	TRBV28	.	CASSPPLFMGDTIYF	TGTGCCAGCAGTCCCCCCCTGTTCATGGGAGACACCATATATTTT
TRBJ1-5	.	TRBV28	.	CASSYRSRSQHF	TGTGCCAGCAGTTACAGGTCCAGATCCCAGCATTTT
TRBJ2-7	.	TRBV4-1	.	CASSQVRQPLYEQYF	TGCGCCAGCAGCCAAGTCCGACAGCCCCTGTACGAGCAGTACTTC
TRBJ2-5	.	TRBV27	.	CASSYGGQETQYF	TGTGCCAGCAGCTACGGGGGCCAAGAGACCCAGTACTTC
TRBJ2-1	.	TRBV7-8	TRBD2	CASRLLAGGLGEQFF	TGTGCCAGCAGACTACTAGCGGGGGGGCTTGGTGAGCAGTTCTTC
TRBJ2-7	.	TRBV5-1	.	CASSHDSLSYEQYF	TGCGCCAGCAGTCATGACAGCCTGAGCTACGAGCAGTACTTC
TRBJ2-1	once	TRBV7-9	.	CASSLRGSPRGSYNEQFF	TGTGCCAGCAGCTTAAGGGGGTCCCCCCGAGGCTCCTACAATGAGCAGTTCTTC
TRBJ2-2	.	TRBV5-1	.	CASSLVAFGELFF	TGCGCCAGCAGCTTGGTAGCGTTTGGGGAGCTGTTTTTT
TRBJ2-3	.	TRBV7-2	TRBD2	CASSFTSGGRTYTDTQYF	TGTGCCAGCAGCTTTACTAGCGGGGGCCGAACTTACACAGATACGCAGTATTTT
TRBJ2-5	.	TRBV5-1	.	CASSAGPVRSYQETQYF	TGCGCCAGCAGCGCAGGGCCGGTGAGGAGTTACCAAGAGACCCAGTACTTC
TRBJ1-2	.	TRBV5-1	.	CASSLGGADGYTF	TGCGCCAGCAGCTTGGGGGGAGCAGATGGCTACACCTTC
TRBJ2-5	.	TRBV5-1	TRBD2	CASNPRGGRETQYF	TGCGCCAGCAATCCGCGGGGGGGCAGAGAGACCCAGTACTTC
TRBJ2-3	.	TRBV10-1	TRBD2	CASNPGTSGADTQYF	TGCGCCAGCAACCCCGGGACTAGCGGGGCAGATACGCAGTATTTT